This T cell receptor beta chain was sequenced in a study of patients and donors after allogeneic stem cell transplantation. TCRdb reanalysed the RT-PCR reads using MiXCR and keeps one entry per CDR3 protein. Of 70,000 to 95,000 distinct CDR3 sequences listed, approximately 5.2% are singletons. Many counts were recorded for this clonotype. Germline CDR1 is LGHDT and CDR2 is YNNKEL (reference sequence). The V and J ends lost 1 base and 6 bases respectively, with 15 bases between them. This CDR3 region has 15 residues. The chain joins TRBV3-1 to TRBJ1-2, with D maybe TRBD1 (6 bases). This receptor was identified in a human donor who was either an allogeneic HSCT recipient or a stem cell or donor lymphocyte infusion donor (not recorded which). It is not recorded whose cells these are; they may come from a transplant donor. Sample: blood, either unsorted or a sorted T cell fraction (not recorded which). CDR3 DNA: TGTGCCAGCAGCCAAGGGGGGGGGGCGTTCGATGGCTACACCTTC. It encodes CASSQGGGAFDGYTF.